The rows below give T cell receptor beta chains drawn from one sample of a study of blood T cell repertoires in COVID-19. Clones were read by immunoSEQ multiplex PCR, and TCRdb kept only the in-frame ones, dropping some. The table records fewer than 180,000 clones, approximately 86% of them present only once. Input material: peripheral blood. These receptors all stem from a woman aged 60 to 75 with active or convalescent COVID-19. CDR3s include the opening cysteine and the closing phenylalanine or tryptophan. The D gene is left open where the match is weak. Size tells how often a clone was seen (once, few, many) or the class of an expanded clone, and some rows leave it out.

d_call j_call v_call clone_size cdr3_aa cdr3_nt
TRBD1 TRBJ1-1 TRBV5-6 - CASSLGGQGWNTEAFF TGTGCCAGCAGCTTGGGGGGACAGGGGTGGAACACTGAAGCTTTCTTT
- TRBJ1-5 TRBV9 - CASSVGGSNQPQHF TGTGCCAGCAGCGTAGGAGGGAGCAATCAGCCCCAGCATTTT
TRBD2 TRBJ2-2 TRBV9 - CASNHPGGETGELFF TGTGCCAGCAACCATCCGGGGGGTGAAACCGGGGAGCTGTTTTTT
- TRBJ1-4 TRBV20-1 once CSAGPREKLFF TGCAGTGCTGGTCCCAGGGAAAAACTGTTTTTT
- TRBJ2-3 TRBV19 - CASREFGGSRNPDTQYF TGTGCCAGTCGGGAGTTTGGGGGGAGTCGCAATCCAGATACGCAGTATTTT
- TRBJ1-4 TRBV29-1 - CSVTGTGKEKLFF TGCAGCGTGACCGGGACTGGGAAAGAAAAACTGTTTTTT
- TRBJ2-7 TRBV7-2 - CASSLQGLSYEQYF TGTGCCAGCAGCTTACAGGGGCTTTCCTACGAGCAGTACTTC
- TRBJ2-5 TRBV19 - CASSPEDDQGRTQYF TGTGCCAGTAGTCCCGAGGATGACCAGGGAAGGACCCAGTACTTC
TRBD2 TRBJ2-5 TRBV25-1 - CASSEFSGGTQETQYF TGTGCCAGCAGTGAATTCAGCGGGGGGACTCAAGAGACCCAGTACTTC
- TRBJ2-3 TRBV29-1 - CSGGQFTDTQYF TGCAGCGGCGGACAGTTCACAGATACGCAGTATTTT
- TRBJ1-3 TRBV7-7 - CASSLAFGERNTIYF TGTGCTAGCAGCTTAGCGTTCGGGGAAAGAAACACCATATATTTT
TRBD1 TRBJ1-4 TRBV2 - CASASQGTANEKLFF TGTGCCAGCGCTAGCCAGGGGACAGCCAACGAAAAACTGTTTTTT
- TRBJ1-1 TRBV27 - CASSLSWTDGEAFF TGTGCCAGCAGTTTATCGTGGACAGATGGTGAAGCTTTCTTT
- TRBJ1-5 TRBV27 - CASSLVGGSNQPQHF TGTGCCAGCAGTTTAGTCGGAGGGAGCAATCAGCCCCAGCATTTT
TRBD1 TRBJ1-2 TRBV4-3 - CASSQDPGTAYGYTF TGCGCCAGCAGCCAAGATCCTGGGACAGCATATGGCTACACCTTC
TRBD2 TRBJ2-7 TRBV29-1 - CSVDLAGIDEQYF TGCAGCGTTGATCTAGCGGGGATCGACGAGCAGTACTTC
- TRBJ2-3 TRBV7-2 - CASSLQASSTDTQYF TGTGCCAGCAGCTTACAGGCTAGCAGCACAGATACGCAGTATTTT
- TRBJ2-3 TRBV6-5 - CASSYGRGRDTQYF TGTGCCAGCAGTTACGGCAGGGGTAGGGATACGCAGTATTTT
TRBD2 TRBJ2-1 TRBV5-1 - CASSLVTSGGYNEQFF TGCGCCAGCAGCTTGGTGACTAGCGGGGGTTACAATGAGCAGTTCTTC
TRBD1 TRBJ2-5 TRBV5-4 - CASSFQDRGETQYF TGTGCCAGCAGCTTCCAGGACAGGGGGGAGACCCAGTACTTC
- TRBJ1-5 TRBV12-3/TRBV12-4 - CASSFDGNQPQHF TGTGCCAGCAGTTTTGACGGGAATCAGCCCCAGCATTTT
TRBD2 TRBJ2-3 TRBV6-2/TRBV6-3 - CASSHLAGGSNTDTQYF TGTGCCAGCAGTCACCTAGCGGGGGGGAGTAACACAGATACGCAGTATTTT
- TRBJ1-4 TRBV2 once CASSESRQVATNEKLFF TGTGCCAGCAGTGAGTCGAGACAGGTTGCAACTAATGAAAAACTGTTTTTT
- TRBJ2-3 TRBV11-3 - CASSFTPEEDTQYF TGTGCCAGCAGCTTCACCCCGGAGGAAGATACGCAGTATTTT
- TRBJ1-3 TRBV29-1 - CSVHDGGSGNTIYF TGCAGCGTTCACGACGGAGGCTCTGGAAACACCATATATTTT
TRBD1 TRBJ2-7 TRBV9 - CASSVEGTGGLTIYEQYF TGTGCCAGCAGCGTAGAGGGGACAGGAGGACTTACGATCTACGAGCAGTACTTC
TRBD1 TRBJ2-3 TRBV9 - CASSVGPDRGTDTQYF TGTGCCAGCAGCGTAGGTCCGGACAGGGGCACAGATACGCAGTATTTT
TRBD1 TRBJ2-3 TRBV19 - CASSNMGQGASDTQYF TGTGCCAGTAGTAATATGGGACAGGGGGCTTCAGATACGCAGTATTTT
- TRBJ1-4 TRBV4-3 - CASSQDYGEATNEKLFF TGCGCCAGCAGCCAAGATTACGGGGAGGCAACTAATGAAAAACTGTTTTTT
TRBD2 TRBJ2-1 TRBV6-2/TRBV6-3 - CASSYSTSGGANEQFF TGTGCCAGCAGTTACTCGACTAGCGGGGGGGCCAATGAGCAGTTCTTC
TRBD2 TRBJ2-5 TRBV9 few CASSPGYGGGQETQYF TGTGCCAGCAGCCCGGGGTACGGCGGGGGCCAAGAGACCCAGTACTTC
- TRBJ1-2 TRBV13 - CASSPQTGTNYGYTF TGTGCCAGCAGCCCCCAGACAGGTACTAACTATGGCTACACCTTC
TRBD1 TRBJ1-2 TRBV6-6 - CASSPRGQGASNYGYTF TGTGCCAGCAGTCCCCGGGGGCAGGGGGCCTCTAACTATGGCTACACCTTC
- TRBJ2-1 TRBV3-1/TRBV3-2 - CASSQDLETGVRNEQFF TGTGCCAGCAGCCAAGATTTGGAGACAGGTGTTCGCAATGAGCAGTTCTTC
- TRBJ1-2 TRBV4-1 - CASSQDRGPNYGYTF TGTGCCAGCAGCCAAGATCGAGGCCCTAACTATGGCTACACCTTC
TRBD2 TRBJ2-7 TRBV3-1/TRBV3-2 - CASSLRTSGSYEQYF TGTGCCAGCAGCCTACGGACTAGCGGCTCCTACGAGCAGTACTTC
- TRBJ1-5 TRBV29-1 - CSVLVQGNQPQHF TGCAGCGTTCTGGTTCAGGGCAATCAGCCCCAGCATTTT
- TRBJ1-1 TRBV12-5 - CASGLLDSTEAFF TGTGCTAGTGGTTTACTGGACAGTACTGAAGCTTTCTTT
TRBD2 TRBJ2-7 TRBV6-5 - CASSTLAGGPYEQYF TGTGCCAGCAGTACGCTAGCGGGGGGGCCCTACGAGCAGTACTTC
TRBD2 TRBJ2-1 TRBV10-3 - CAISLSGGDNEQFF TGTGCCATCAGCCTTAGCGGGGGGGACAATGAGCAGTTCTTC
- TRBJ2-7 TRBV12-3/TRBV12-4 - CASSSLSSYEQYF TGTGCCAGCAGTTCCCTTAGCTCCTACGAGCAGTACTTC
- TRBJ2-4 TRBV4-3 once CASSQGSGGTKNIQYF TGCGCCAGCAGCCAAGGATCTGGCGGAACCAAAAACATTCAGTACTTC